A selection of T cell receptor beta chains follows, all from one sample in a study of CD8 T cells in ankylosing spondylitis. In TCRdb, the 5' RACE reads were re-called with MiXCR into one record per CDR3 protein. The sample shows about 340,000 distinct CDR3 sequences, roughly 20% of them seen only once. Source material: blood, either unsorted or a sorted T cell fraction (not recorded which). These receptors came from a male donor with ankylosing spondylitis or in good health (not recorded which). CDR3s include the opening cysteine and the closing phenylalanine or tryptophan. A D gene is named only where the DNA matches it firmly. Clone sizes are given selectively: once, few, many, or a class where the clone is expanded.

V: TRBV7-9
J: TRBJ2-3
size: -
D: -
DNA: TGTGCCAGCAGCTTCGAGGGGTTTGCAGATACGCAGTATTTT
CDR3: CASSFEGFADTQYF

V: TRBV20-1
J: TRBJ1-3
size: few
D: -
DNA: TGCAGTGCCCGGGCGCCCTCTGGAAACACCATATATTTT
CDR3: CSARAPSGNTIYF

V: TRBV7-9
J: TRBJ2-5
size: few
D: -
DNA: TGTGCCAGCAGAAGGAGGCCCGAAGAGACCCAGTACTTC
CDR3: CASRRRPEETQYF

V: TRBV10-3
J: TRBJ1-4
size: -
D: -
DNA: TGTGCCATCAGTGAGTCAGGGTCAGGATTCAATGAAAAACTGTTTTTT
CDR3: CAISESGSGFNEKLFF

V: TRBV7-2
J: TRBJ2-1
size: -
D: TRBD2
DNA: TGTGCCAGCAGCCGGACTAGCGGGGGGAATGAGCAGTTCTTC
CDR3: CASSRTSGGNEQFF

V: TRBV5-5
J: TRBJ2-1
size: few
D: TRBD2
DNA: TGTGCCAGCAGCCACGGTACTAGCGGGGGCTGGGAGGGGCAGTTCTTC
CDR3: CASSHGTSGGWEGQFF

V: TRBV7-8
J: TRBJ2-7
size: -
D: -
DNA: TGTGCCAGCAGCTTAGCGGTCGGGCGGAACACCTACGAGCAGTACTTC
CDR3: CASSLAVGRNTYEQYF

V: TRBV5-5
J: TRBJ2-7
size: -
D: -
DNA: TGTGCCAGCAGACTTGAGGGAGGACAAGCCTACGAGCAGTACTTC
CDR3: CASRLEGGQAYEQYF

V: TRBV4-1
J: TRBJ2-7
size: -
D: -
DNA: TGCGCCAGCAGCCAGGTGGCGGACAGCGAAGGTTTCTACGAGCAGTACTTC
CDR3: CASSQVADSEGFYEQYF

V: TRBV9
J: TRBJ2-3
size: -
D: -
DNA: TGTGCCAGCAGCGTAGAATCTGATTACACAGATACGCAGTATTTT
CDR3: CASSVESDYTDTQYF

V: TRBV10-1
J: TRBJ2-7
size: -
D: -
DNA: TGCGCCAGCAGTGTTTACCCAGGAACGGGTGAGCAGTACTTC
CDR3: CASSVYPGTGEQYF

V: TRBV11-1
J: TRBJ2-2
size: -
D: -
DNA: TGTGCCAGCAGCACCCGTACGACAGGCCCGCGTTTTGGGACCGGGGAGCTGTTTTTT
CDR3: CASSTRTTGPRFGTGELFF

V: TRBV11-3
J: TRBJ2-2
size: few
D: TRBD1
DNA: TGTGCCAGCAGCCCCGGGACAGACACTCGGTTCGGGGAGCTGTTTTTT
CDR3: CASSPGTDTRFGELFF

V: TRBV7-6
J: TRBJ2-5
size: -
D: TRBD2
DNA: TGTGCCAGCAGCTCCGGGGAGGGTAGAGAGACCCAGTACTTC
CDR3: CASSSGEGRETQYF

V: TRBV12-3/TRBV12-4
J: TRBJ2-1
size: many
D: -
DNA: TGTGCCAGCAGTTACCAGGGGGGACTTTGGGATGAGCAGTTCTTC
CDR3: CASSYQGGLWDEQFF